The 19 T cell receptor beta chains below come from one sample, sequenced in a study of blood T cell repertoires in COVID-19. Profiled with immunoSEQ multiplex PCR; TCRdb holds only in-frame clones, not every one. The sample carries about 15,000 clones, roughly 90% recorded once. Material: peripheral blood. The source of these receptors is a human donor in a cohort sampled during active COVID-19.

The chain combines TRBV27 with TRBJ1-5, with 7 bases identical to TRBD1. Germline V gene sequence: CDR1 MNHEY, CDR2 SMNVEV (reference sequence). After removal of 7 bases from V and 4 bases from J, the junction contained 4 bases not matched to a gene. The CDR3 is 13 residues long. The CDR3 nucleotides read TGTGCCAGCACCAGGGGGTTGAATCAGCCCCAGCATTTT. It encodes CASTRGLNQPQHF.

CDR3 amino acids: CASRRDTQRNEQFF. The CDR3 DNA is TGTGCCAGCAGGCGAGACACCCAACGCAATGAGCAGTTCTTC. V gene TRBV2 combines with J gene TRBJ2-1; no reliable D call. Germline V gives CDR1 SNHLY, CDR2 FYNNEI. Deletions cut 6 bases from V and 6 bases from J, with 15 bases between. The CDR3 runs to 14 residues.

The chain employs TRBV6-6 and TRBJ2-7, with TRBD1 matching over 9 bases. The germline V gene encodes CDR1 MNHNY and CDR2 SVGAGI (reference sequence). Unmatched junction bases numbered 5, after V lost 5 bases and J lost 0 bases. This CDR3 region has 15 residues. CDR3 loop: CASSIGQGTSYEQYF. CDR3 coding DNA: TGTGCCAGCAGTATCGGACAGGGGACCTCCTACGAGCAGTACTTC.

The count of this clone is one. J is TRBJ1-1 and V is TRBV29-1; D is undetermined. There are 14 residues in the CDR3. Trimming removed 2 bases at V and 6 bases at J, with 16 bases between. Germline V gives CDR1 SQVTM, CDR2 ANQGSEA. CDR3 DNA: TGCAGCGTTGAACCGGTGGCGGGAATGCCTGAAGCTTTCTTT. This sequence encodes CSVEPVAGMPEAFF.

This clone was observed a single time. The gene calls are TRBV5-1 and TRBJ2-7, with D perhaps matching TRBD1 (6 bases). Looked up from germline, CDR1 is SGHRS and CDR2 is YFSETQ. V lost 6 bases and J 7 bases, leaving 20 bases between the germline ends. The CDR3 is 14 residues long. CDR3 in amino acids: CASTDSTGSGEQYF. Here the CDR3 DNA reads TGCGCCAGCACGGACTCCACAGGGTCGGGTGAGCAGTACTTC.

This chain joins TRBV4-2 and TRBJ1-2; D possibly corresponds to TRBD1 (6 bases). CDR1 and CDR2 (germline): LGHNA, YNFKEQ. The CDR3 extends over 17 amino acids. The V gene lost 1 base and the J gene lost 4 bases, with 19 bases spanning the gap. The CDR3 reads CASSQARDNAPRYGYTF. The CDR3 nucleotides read TGTGCCAGCAGCCAAGCTAGGGACAACGCCCCGCGCTATGGCTACACCTTC.

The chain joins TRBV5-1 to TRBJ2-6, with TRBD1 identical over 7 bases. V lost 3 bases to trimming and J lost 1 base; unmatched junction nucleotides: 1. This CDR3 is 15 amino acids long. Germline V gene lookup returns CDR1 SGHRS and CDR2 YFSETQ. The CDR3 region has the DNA TGCGCCAGCAGCTCACAGGGGTCTGGGGCCAACGTCCTGACTTTC. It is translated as CASSSQGSGANVLTF.

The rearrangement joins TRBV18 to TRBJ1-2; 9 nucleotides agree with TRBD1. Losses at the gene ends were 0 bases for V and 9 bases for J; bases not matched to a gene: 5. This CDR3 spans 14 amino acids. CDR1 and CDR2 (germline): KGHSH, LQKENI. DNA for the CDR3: TGTGCCAGCTCACCACCGACAGGGGGGTCCAGCTACACCTTC. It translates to CASSPPTGGSSYTF.

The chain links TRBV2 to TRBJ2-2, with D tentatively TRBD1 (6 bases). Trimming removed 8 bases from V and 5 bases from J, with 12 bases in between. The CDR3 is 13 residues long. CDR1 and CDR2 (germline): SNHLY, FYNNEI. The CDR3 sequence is CASVQGRTGELFF. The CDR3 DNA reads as TGTGCCAGCGTTCAGGGGCGTACCGGGGAGCTGTTTTTT.

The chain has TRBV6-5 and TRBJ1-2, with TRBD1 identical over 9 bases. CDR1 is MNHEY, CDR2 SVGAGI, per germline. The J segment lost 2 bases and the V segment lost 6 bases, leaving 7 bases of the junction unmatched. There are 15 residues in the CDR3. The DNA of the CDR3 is TGTGCCAGCAGGGACAGGGGCGAAGGAAACTATGGCTACACCTTC. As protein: CASRDRGEGNYGYTF.

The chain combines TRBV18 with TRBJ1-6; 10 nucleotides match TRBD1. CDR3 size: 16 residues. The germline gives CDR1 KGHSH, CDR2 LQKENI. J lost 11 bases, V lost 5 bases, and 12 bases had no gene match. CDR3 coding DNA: TGTGCCAGCTCAGAACCCGGGACAGGGGTTAGGACACCCCTCCACTTT. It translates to CASSEPGTGVRTPLHF.

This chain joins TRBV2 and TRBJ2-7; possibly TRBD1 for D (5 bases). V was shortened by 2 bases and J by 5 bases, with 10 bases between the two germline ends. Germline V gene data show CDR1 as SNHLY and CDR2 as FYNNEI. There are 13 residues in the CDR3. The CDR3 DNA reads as TGTGCCAGCAGTGAACAGGGTTCCCACGAGCAGTACTTC. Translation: CASSEQGSHEQYF.

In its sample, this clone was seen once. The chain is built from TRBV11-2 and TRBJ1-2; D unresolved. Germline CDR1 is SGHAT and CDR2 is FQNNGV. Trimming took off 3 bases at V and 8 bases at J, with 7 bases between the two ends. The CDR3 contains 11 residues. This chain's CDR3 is CASSFRGGYTF. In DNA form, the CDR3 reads TGTGCCAGCAGCTTTCGGGGAGGCTACACCTTC.

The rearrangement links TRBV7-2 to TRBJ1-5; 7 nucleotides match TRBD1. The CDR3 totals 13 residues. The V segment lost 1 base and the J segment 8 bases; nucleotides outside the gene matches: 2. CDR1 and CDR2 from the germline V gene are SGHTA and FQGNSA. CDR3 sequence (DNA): TGTGCCAGCAGCTTAGGTGACAGGGAGCCCCAGCATTTT. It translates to CASSLGDREPQHF. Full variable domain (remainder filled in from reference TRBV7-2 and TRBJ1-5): GAGVSQSPSNKVTEKGKDVELRCDPISGHTALYWYRQSLGQGLEFLIYFQGNSAPDKSGLPSDRFSAERTGGSVSTLTIQRTQQEDSAVYLCASSLGDREPQHFGDGTRLSIL.

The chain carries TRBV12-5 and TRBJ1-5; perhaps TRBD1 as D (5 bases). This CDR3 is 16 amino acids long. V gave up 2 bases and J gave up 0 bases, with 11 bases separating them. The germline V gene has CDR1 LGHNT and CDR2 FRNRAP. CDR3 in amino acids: CASGLRGDASNQPQHF. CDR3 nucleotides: TGTGCTAGTGGTTTGCGCGGGGACGCTAGCAATCAGCCCCAGCATTTT. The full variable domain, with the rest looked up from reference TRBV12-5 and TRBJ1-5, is DARVTQTPRHKVTEMGQEVTMRCQPILGHNTVFWYRQTMMQGLELLAYFRNRAPLDDSGMPKDRFSAEMPDATLATLKIQPSEPRDSAVYFCASGLRGDASNQPQHFGDGTRLSIL.

CDR3 protein: CASSVSPGGTDTQYF. The CDR3 DNA reads TGTGCCAGCAGCGTCTCCCCGGGGGGCACAGATACGCAGTATTTT. The gene calls are TRBV9 and TRBJ2-3; possible D gene TRBD2, 6 bases. The V end was cut by 2 bases, the J end by 1 base, with 11 bases between. CDR3 size: 15 residues. The germline V gene encodes CDR1 SGDLS and CDR2 YYNGEE.

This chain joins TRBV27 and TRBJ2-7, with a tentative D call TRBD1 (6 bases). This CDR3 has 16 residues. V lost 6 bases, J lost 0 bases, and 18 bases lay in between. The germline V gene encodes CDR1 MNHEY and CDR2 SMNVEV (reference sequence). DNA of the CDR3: TGTGCCAGCAGGAACCAAAAGACAGGTATCTCCTACGAGCAGTACTTC. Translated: CASRNQKTGISYEQYF.

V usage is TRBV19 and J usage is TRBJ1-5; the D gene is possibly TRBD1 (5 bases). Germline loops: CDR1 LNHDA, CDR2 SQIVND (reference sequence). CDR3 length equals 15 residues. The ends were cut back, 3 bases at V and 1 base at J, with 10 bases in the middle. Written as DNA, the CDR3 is TGTGCCAGTAGTATGGGGCTTTTCAGCAATCAGCCCCAGCATTTT. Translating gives CASSMGLFSNQPQHF.

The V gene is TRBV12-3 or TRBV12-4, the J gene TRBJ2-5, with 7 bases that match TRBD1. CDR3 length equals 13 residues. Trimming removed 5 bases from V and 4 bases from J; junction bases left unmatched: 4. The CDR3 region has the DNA TGTGCCAGCAGTAAGACAGGGACAGAGACCCAGTACTTC. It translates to CASSKTGTETQYF.